A single sample is the source of the 9 T cell receptor beta chains below, sequenced in a study of CD8+ T cells in alopecia areata. Treatment reported: oral pan-JAK inhibitor, 5-10 mg twice daily. Following extraction, RNA underwent reverse transcription to cDNA, which served as the sequencing template. Generated by immunoSEQ multiplex PCR, the TCRdb table keeps only in-frame clones and is missing some. The sample includes 250,000 to 350,000 clones, 60% seen only once; the top ten take about 0.89%. Sequences were derived from CD4+ T cells sorted from blood, sampled between weeks 51 and 52, from a patient treated with tofacitinib. Receptors originate from a human donor with alopecia areata.

This chain connects TRBV29-1 to TRBJ2-6, with D uncertain. CDR3 size: 13 residues. Per germline, CDR1 SQVTM and CDR2 ANQGSEA. Trimming pared 4 bases from V and 2 bases from J, leaving 6 bases between. CDR3 amino acids: CSVGDPGANVLTF. In nucleotides, the CDR3 is TGCAGCGTTGGCGATCCTGGGGCCAACGTCCTGACTTTC.

The chain carries TRBV5-6 and TRBJ2-6; tentatively, D is TRBD1 (5 bases). The length of the CDR3 is 16 residues. Germline CDR1 SGHDT, CDR2 YYEEEE. Trimming removed 0 bases at V and 4 bases at J, with 11 bases between. The CDR3 DNA reads as TGTGCCAGCAGCTTGGATGGACATACCGGGGCCAACGTCCTGACTTTC. Encoded protein: CASSLDGHTGANVLTF. The variable domain in full, with the rest retrieved from reference TRBV5-6 and TRBJ2-6, is DAGVTQSPTHLIKTRGQQVTLRCSPKSGHDTVSWYQQALGQGPQFIFQYYEEEERQRGNFPDRFSGHQFPNYSSELNVNALLLGDSALYLCASSLDGHTGANVLTFGAGSRLTVL.

This sequence joins TRBV6-5 and TRBJ2-3, with TRBD2 as a possible D gene (5 bases). Germline V CDR1 and CDR2: MNHEY, SVGAGI. The CDR3 runs to 14 residues. V shed 7 bases and J shed 4 bases, with 15 bases lying between them. The CDR3 region is CASNPDGRADTQYF. The DNA for the CDR3 is TGTGCCAGCAACCCGGATGGGAGAGCAGATACGCAGTATTTT.

This chain joins TRBV15 and TRBJ1-3, with D perhaps matching TRBD1 (6 bases). Germline lookup yields CDR1 LNHNV and CDR2 YYDKDF (reference sequence). The CDR3 is made up of 15 amino acids. Trimming stripped 4 bases from V and 4 bases from J, with 14 bases between. The chain's CDR3 is CATSIRTEYGNTIYF. CDR3 nucleotide sequence: TGTGCCACCAGCATACGGACAGAGTACGGAAACACCATATATTTT.

The chain carries TRBV5-1 and TRBJ2-2; 7 bases map to TRBD2. CDR1 SGHRS and CDR2 YFSETQ come from the germline V gene. Trimming cost V 4 bases and J 4 bases; bases outside gene matches: 13. The CDR3 extends over 17 amino acids. DNA for the CDR3: TGCGCCAGCAGCCCCTCATGGAGCGGGGTTAGCACCGGGGAGCTGTTTTTT. Amino acid sequence: CASSPSWSGVSTGELFF.

This clone occurred a few times. The V and J genes are TRBV2 and TRBJ2-5; 7 bases agree with TRBD1. Germline values: CDR1 SNHLY, CDR2 FYNNEI. The CDR3 runs to 15 residues. The ends lost 5 bases at V and 2 bases at J; junction bases unmatched: 8. The chain's CDR3 is CASSPTTGIQETQYF. CDR3 bases: TGTGCCAGCAGTCCCACGACAGGGATTCAAGAGACCCAGTACTTC.

The rearrangement joins TRBV7-8 to TRBJ2-2; 10 bases are a match to TRBD1. The germline CDR1 and CDR2 sequences are SGHVS and FQNEAQ. After removal of 5 bases from V and 4 bases from J, the junction contained 1 base not matched to a gene. CDR3 length: 14 residues. The CDR3 is CASSRTGGTGELFF. In DNA form, the CDR3 reads TGTGCCAGCAGCCGGACAGGGGGCACCGGGGAGCTGTTTTTT.

This clone was counted only a few times. This chain links TRBV10-3 with TRBJ2-2; 9 nucleotides agree with TRBD2. After removal of 8 bases from V and 7 bases from J, the junction contained 5 bases not matched to a gene. The CDR3 has 13 amino acids. Germline CDR1 ENHRY, CDR2 SYGVKD. CDR3 in DNA: TGTGCCATCGCGGGGACTAGCTTCGGGGAGCTGTTTTTT. Amino acids: CAIAGTSFGELFF.

This clone occurred a few times. The V gene is TRBV10-3, the J gene TRBJ2-2; the match to TRBD1 covers 8 bases. The length of the CDR3 is 15 residues. Germline V gives CDR1 ENHRY, CDR2 SYGVKD. The J segment lost 2 bases and the V segment lost 6 bases, leaving 5 bases of the junction unmatched. The CDR3: CAIRKDRANTGELFF. CDR3 nucleotide sequence: TGTGCCATCAGGAAGGACAGGGCCAACACCGGGGAGCTGTTTTTT.